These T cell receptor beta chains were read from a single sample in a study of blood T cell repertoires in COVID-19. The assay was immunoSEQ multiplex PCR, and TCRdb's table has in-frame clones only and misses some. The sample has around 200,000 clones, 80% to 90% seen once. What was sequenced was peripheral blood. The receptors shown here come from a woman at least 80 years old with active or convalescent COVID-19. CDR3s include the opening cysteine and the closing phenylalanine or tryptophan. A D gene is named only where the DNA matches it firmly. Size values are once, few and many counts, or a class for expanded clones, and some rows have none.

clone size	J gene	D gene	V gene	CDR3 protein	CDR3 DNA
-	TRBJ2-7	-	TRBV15	CATRMTGSSYEQYF	TGTGCCACCAGAATGACGGGGAGCTCCTACGAGCAGTACTTC
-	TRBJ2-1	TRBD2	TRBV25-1	CASSRAGGSEQFF	TGTGCCAGCAGTCGGGCGGGGGGGAGTGAGCAGTTCTTC
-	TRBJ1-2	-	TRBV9	CASSAGGYGYTF	TGTGCCAGCAGCGCCGGGGGGTATGGCTACACCTTC
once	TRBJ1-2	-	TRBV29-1	CSVVPITPNYGYTF	TGCAGCGTTGTTCCCATCACTCCTAACTATGGCTACACCTTC
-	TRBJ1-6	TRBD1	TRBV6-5	CASSLIQGANSPLHF	TGTGCCAGCAGTTTAATACAGGGGGCAAATTCACCCCTCCACTTT
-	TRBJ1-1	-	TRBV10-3	CATLSTENTEAFF	TGTGCCACCCTAAGTACAGAGAACACTGAAGCTTTCTTT
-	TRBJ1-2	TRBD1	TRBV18	CASSSRTGVGGYTF	TGTGCCAGCTCATCCCGGACAGGGGTAGGGGGCTACACCTTC
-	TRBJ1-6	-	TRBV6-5	CASSPVPTAPLHF	TGTGCCAGCAGCCCCGTCCCAACGGCACCCCTCCACTTT
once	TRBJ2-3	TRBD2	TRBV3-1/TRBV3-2	CASSLGGFGTSDTDTQYF	TGTGCCAGCAGCCTTGGAGGATTCGGGACTAGCGACACAGATACGCAGTATTTT
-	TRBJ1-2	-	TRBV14	CASSHTPSLPIYGYTF	TGTGCCAGCAGCCATACCCCGAGCCTACCTATATATGGCTACACCTTC
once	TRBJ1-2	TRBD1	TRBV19	CASSNRGYGYTF	TGTGCCAGTAGTAACAGGGGTTATGGCTACACCTTC
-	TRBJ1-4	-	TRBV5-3	CARSLSSLTPPANEKLFF	TGTGCCAGAAGCTTGTCTAGTCTTACCCCTCCGGCTAATGAAAAACTGTTTTTT
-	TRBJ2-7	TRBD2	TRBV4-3	CASSQDLAGGPVREQYF	TGCGCCAGCAGCCAAGATTTAGCGGGGGGGCCAGTGCGCGAGCAGTACTTC
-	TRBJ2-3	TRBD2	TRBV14	CASSQVAGVGTDTQYF	TGTGCCAGCAGCCAAGTAGCGGGAGTGGGGACAGATACGCAGTATTTT
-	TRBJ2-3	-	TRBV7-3	CASSPATRDTQYF	TGTGCCAGCAGCCCGGCAACTAGGGATACGCAGTATTTT
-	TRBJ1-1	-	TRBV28	CASSREKGLLNTEAFF	TGTGCCAGCAGTCGCGAGAAGGGACTCCTGAACACTGAAGCTTTCTTT
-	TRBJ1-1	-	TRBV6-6	CASTQGKGMNTEAFF	TGTGCCAGCACCCAGGGGAAGGGCATGAACACTGAAGCTTTCTTT
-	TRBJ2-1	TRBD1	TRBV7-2	CASSLGTGGEQFF	TGTGCCAGCAGCTTAGGGACAGGGGGTGAGCAGTTCTTC
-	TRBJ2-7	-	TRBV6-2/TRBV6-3	CASSRRVTGSSYEQYF	TGTGCCAGCAGCCGCCGTGTGACGGGGAGCTCCTACGAGCAGTACTTC
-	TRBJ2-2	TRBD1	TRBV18	CASSPGQGQGSTGELFF	TGTGCCAGCTCACCCGGACAGGGACAGGGGAGCACCGGGGAGCTGTTTTTT
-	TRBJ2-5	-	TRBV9	CASSVGGHQETQYF	TGTGCCAGCAGCGTAGGAGGGCACCAAGAGACCCAGTACTTC
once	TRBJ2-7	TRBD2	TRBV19	CASSIGSGSSYEQYF	TGTGCCAGTAGTATTGGTAGCGGGTCCTCCTACGAGCAGTACTTC
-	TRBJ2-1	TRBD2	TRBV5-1	CASEGTSGSGEQFF	TGCGCCAGCGAGGGGACTAGCGGGAGTGGTGAGCAGTTCTTC
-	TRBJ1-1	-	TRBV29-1	CSATLNTEAFF	TGCAGCGCAACACTGAACACTGAAGCTTTCTTT
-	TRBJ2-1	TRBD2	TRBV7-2	CASSSGGSGGAYEQFF	TGTGCCAGCAGCTCGGGGGGCAGCGGGGGTGCGTATGAGCAGTTCTTC
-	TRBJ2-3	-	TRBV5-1	CASSAGRTTDTQYF	TGCGCCAGCAGCGCGGGACGGACCACAGATACGCAGTATTTT
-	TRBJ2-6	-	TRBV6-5	CASSYSRGSGANVLTF	TGTGCCAGCAGTTACTCTCGGGGCTCTGGGGCCAACGTCCTGACTTTC
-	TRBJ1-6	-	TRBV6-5	CASSYRTTYEKSPLHF	TGTGCCAGCAGTTACCGAACTACATACGAAAAATCACCCCTCCACTTT
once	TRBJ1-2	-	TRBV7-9	CASSLASGENYGYTF	TGTGCCAGCAGCTTAGCGTCGGGGGAAAACTATGGCTACACCTTC
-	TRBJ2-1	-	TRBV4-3	CASSQGRPGDVGEQFF	TGCGCCAGCAGCCAAGGGAGGCCAGGTGATGTCGGTGAGCAGTTCTTC
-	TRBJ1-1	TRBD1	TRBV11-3	CASSRGQGNTEAFF	TGTGCCAGCAGCCGGGGACAGGGGAACACTGAAGCTTTCTTT
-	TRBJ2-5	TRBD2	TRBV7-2	CASSVRPSGYQETQYF	TGTGCCAGCAGCGTTCGGCCTAGCGGGTACCAAGAGACCCAGTACTTC
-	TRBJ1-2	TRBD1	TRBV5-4	CASRPPGGNYGYTF	TGTGCCAGCAGACCCCCAGGGGGAAACTATGGCTACACCTTC
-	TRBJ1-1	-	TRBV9	CASSATGRSNTEAFF	TGTGCCAGCAGCGCAACGGGTAGATCGAACACTGAAGCTTTCTTT
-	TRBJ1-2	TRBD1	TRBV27	CASSKNPGGAGYGYTF	TGTGCCAGCAGTAAAAATCCAGGGGGCGCGGGCTATGGCTACACCTTC
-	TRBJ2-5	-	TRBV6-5	CASWRAGQETQYF	TGTGCCAGTTGGCGGGCAGGCCAAGAGACCCAGTACTTC
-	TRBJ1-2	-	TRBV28	CASSLSGYGYTF	TGTGCCAGCAGCCTCTCGGGGTATGGCTACACCTTC